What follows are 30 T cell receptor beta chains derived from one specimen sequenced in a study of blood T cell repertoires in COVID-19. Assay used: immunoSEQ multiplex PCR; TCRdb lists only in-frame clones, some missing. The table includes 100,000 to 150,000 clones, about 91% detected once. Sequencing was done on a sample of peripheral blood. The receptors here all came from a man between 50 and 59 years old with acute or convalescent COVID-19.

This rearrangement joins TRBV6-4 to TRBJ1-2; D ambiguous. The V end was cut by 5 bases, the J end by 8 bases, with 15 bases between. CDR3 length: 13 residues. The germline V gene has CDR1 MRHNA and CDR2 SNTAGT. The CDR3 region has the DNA TGTGCCAGCAGTCGGGATGCCTCTGGGGGCTACACCTTC. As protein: CASSRDASGGYTF.

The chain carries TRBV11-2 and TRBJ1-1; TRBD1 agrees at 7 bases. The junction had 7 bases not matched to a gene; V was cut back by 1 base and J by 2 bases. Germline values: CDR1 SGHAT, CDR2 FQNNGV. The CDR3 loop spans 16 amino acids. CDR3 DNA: TGTGCCAGCAGCTTAGTGGCAGGGGGGAGAAACACTGAAGCTTTCTTT. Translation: CASSLVAGGRNTEAFF.

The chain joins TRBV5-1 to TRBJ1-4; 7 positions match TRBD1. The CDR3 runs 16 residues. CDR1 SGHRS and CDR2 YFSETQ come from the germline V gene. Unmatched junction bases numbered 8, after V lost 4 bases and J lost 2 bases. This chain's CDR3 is CASSLTPQGTNEKLFF. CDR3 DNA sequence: TGCGCCAGCAGCCTTACTCCACAGGGGACTAATGAAAAACTGTTTTTT.

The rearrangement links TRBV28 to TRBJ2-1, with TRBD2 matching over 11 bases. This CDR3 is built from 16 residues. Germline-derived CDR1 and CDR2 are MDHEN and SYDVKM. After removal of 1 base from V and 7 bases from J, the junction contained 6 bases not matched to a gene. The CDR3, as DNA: TGTGCCAGCAGTTTATACACTAGCGGGAGATGGAATGAGCAGTTCTTC. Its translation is CASSLYTSGRWNEQFF.

CDR3 DNA sequence: TGTGCCAGCAGCCCTAATCCAACTAATGAAAAACTGTTTTTT. Its translation is CASSPNPTNEKLFF. The rearrangement uses TRBV5-4 and TRBJ1-4; D ambiguous. Germline CDR1 is SGHNT and CDR2 is YYREEE (reference sequence). The CDR3 is made up of 14 amino acids. V lost 4 bases, J lost 0 bases, and 7 bases lay in between.

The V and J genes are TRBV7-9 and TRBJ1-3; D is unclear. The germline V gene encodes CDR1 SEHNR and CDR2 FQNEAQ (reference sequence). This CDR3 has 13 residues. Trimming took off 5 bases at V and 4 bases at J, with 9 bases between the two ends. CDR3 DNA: TGTGCCAGCAGCACGCGACTGGGAAACACCATATATTTT. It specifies CASSTRLGNTIYF.

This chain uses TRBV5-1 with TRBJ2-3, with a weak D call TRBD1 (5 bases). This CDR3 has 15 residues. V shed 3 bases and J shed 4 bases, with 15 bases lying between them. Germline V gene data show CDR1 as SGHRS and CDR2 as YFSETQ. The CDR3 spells CASSSWGYQSDTQYF. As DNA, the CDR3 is TGCGCCAGCAGCTCCTGGGGCTATCAGTCAGATACGCAGTATTTT.

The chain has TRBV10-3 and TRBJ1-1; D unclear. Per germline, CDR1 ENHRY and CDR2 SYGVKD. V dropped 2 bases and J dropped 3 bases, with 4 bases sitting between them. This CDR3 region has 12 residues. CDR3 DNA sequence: TGTGCCATCAGTGAGCCGGACACTGAAGCTTTCTTT. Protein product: CAISEPDTEAFF.

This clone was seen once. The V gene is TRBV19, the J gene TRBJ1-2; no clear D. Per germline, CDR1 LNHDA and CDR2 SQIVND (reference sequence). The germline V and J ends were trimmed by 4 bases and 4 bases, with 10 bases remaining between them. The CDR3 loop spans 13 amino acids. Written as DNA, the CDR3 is TGTGCCAGTAGTACACAAGTCTCCTATGGCTACACCTTC. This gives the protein CASSTQVSYGYTF.

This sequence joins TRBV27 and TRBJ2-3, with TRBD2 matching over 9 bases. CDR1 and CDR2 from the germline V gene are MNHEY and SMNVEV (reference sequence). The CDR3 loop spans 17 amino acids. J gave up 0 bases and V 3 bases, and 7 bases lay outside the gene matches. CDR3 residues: CASSFIAGALSTDTQYF. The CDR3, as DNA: TGTGCCAGCAGTTTCATAGCGGGGGCCCTAAGCACAGATACGCAGTATTTT.

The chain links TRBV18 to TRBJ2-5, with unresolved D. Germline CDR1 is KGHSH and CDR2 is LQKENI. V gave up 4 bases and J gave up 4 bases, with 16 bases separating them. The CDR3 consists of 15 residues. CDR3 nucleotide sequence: TGTGCCAGCTCACGTTCTGTGGCCTCGCTAGAGACCCAGTACTTC. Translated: CASSRSVASLETQYF.

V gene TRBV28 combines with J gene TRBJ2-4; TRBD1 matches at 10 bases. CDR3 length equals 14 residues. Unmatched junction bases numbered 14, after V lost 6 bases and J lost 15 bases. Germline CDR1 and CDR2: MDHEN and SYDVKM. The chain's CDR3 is CASSANRDRGVPYF. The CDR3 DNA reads TGTGCCAGCAGCGCGAATAGGGACAGGGGAGTTCCGTACTTC.

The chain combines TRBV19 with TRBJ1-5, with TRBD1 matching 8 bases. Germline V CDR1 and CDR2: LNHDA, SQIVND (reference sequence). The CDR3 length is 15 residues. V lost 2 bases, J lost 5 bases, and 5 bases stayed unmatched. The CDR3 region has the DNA TGTGCCAGTAGTATAAACAGGGGGATCTATCAGCCCCAGCATTTT. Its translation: CASSINRGIYQPQHF.

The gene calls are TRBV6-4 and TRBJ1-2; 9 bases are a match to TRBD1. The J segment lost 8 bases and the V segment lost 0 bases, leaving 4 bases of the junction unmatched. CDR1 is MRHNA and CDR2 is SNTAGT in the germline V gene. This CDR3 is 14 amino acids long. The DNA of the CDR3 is TGTGCCAGCAGTGACTCGGACAGGGGAAGAGGCTACACCTTC. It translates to CASSDSDRGRGYTF.

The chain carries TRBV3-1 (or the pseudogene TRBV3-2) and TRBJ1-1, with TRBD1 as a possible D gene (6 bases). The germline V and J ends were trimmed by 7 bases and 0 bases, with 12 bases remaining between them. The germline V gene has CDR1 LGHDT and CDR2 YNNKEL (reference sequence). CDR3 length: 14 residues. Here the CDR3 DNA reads TGTGCCAGCACAAGGGACACCATGAACACTGAAGCTTTCTTT. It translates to CASTRDTMNTEAFF.

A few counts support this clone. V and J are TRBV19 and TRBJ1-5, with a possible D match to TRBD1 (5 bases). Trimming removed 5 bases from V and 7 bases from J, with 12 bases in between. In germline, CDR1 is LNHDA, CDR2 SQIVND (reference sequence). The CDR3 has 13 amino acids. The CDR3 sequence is CASSWDGQQPQHF. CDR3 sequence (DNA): TGTGCCAGTAGTTGGGATGGACAACAGCCCCAGCATTTT.

The CDR3: CSASYGGNTYEQYF. The CDR3 coding sequence is TGCAGTGCTAGTTACGGGGGAAACACCTACGAGCAGTACTTC. V usage is TRBV20-1 and J usage is TRBJ2-7, with D maybe TRBD2 (6 bases). The V end lost 3 bases, the J end lost 2 bases, and 14 bases lay between the germline ends. CDR3 length: 14 amino acids. The V gene's germline CDR1 is DFQATT and CDR2 SNEGSKA (reference sequence).

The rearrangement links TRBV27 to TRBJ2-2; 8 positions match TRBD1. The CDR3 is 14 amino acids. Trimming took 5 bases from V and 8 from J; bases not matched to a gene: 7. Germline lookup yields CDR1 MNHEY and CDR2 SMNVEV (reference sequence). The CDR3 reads CASSLTGGPGELFF. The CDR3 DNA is TGTGCCAGCAGTCTAACAGGGGGGCCAGGGGAGCTGTTTTTT.

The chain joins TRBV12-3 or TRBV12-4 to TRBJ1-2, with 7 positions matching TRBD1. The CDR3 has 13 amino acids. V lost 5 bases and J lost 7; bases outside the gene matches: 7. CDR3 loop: CASSPETGTGYTF. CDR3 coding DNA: TGTGCCAGCAGTCCCGAGACAGGGACTGGCTACACCTTC.

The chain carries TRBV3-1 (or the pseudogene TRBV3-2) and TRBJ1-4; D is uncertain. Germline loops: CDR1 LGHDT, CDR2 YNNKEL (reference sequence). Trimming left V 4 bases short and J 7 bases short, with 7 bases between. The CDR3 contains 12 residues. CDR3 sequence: CASSRGLEKLFF. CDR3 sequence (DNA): TGTGCCAGCAGCCGCGGCCTTGAAAAACTGTTTTTT.

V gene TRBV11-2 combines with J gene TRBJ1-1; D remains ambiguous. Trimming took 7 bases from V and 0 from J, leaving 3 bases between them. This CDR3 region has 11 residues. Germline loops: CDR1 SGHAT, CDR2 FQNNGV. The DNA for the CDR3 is TGTGCCAGCACCGTGAACACTGAAGCTTTCTTT. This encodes CASTVNTEAFF.

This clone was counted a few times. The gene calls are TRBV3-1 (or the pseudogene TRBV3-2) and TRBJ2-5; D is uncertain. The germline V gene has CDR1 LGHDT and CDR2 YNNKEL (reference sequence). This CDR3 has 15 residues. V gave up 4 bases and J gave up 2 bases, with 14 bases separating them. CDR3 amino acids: CASSPTHGIQETQYF. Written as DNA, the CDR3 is TGTGCCAGCAGCCCGACTCACGGAATTCAAGAGACCCAGTACTTC.

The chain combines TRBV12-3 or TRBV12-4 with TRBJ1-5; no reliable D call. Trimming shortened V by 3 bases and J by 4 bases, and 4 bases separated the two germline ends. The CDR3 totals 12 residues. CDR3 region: CASSFLNQPQHF. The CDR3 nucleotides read TGTGCCAGCAGTTTCCTTAATCAGCCCCAGCATTTT.

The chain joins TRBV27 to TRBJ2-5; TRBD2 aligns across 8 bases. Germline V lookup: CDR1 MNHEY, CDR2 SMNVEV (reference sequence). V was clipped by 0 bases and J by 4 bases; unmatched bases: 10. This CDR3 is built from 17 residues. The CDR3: CASSLSAAAGGRETQYF. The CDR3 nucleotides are TGTGCCAGCAGTTTATCGGCCGCGGCGGGAGGTCGAGAGACCCAGTACTTC.

CDR3 amino acids: CASRSTQATQYF. For the CDR3, the DNA is TGTGCCAGCAGGTCAACACAGGCGACCCAGTACTTC. The chain employs TRBV6-5 and TRBJ2-5; possible D gene TRBD1, 5 bases. Trimming took 6 bases from V and 7 from J, leaving 12 bases between them. The germline V gene has CDR1 MNHEY and CDR2 SVGAGI. CDR3 size: 12 residues.

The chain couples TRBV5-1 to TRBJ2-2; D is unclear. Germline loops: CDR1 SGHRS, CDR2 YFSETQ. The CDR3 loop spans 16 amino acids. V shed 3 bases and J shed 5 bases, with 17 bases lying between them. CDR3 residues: CASSSSGNLGTGELFF. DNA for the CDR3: TGCGCCAGCAGCTCATCAGGAAACTTAGGAACCGGGGAGCTGTTTTTT. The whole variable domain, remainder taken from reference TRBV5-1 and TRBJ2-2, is KAGVTQTPRYLIKTRGQQVTLSCSPISGHRSVSWYQQTPGQGLQFLFEYFSETQRNKGNFPGRFSGRQFSNSRSEMNVSTLELGDSALYLCASSSSGNLGTGELFFGEGSRLTVL.

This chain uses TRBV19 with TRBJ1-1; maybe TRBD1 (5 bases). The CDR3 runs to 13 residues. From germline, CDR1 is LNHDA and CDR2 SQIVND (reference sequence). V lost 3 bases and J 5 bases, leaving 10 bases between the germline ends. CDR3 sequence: CASSMLGGTEAFF. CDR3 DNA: TGTGCCAGTAGTATGTTGGGGGGAACTGAAGCTTTCTTT. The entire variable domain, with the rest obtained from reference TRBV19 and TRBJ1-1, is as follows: DGGITQSPKYLFRKEGQNVTLSCEQNLNHDAMYWYRQDPGQGLRLIYYSQIVNDFQKGDIAEGYSVSREKKESFPLTVTSAQKNPTAFYLCASSMLGGTEAFFGQGTRLTVV.

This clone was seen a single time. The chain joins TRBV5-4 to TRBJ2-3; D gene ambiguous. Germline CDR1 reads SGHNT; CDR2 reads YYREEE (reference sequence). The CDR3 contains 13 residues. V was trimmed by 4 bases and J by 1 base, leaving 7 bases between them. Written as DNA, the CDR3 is TGTGCCAGCAGCCCCTCAGGCACAGATACGCAGTATTTT. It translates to CASSPSGTDTQYF.

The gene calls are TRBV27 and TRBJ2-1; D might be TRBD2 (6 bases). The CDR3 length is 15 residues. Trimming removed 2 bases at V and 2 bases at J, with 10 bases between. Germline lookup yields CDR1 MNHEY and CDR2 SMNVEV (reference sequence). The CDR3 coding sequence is TGTGCCAGCAGTTTAAGGGTAGCGGCCTACAATGAGCAGTTCTTC. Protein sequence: CASSLRVAAYNEQFF.

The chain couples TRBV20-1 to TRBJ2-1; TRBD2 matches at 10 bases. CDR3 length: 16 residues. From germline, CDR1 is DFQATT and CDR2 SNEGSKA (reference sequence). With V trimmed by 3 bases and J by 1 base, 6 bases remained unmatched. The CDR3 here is CSASRPSGGSYNEQFF. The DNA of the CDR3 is TGCAGTGCTAGTCGGCCTAGCGGGGGTTCCTACAATGAGCAGTTCTTC.